Presented here are 29 T cell receptor beta chains from one specimen sequenced in a study of post-analysis software for immune sequencing data. General study findings and limits: TRBV5-6, TRBV5-1 and TRBV20-1 belonged to a set of roughly five TRBV segments that were more frequent in patients than controls.

Unique molecular identifiers were carried by the TCR beta cDNA libraries. A single record per CDR3 protein comes from TCRdb applying MiXCR to the PCR reads. The table shows fewer than 850,000 distinct CDR3 sequences, with about 43% occurring only once. Their specific antigens are unknown. Material: blood. The receptor source for this set is a girl aged 10-17 years with multiple sclerosis.

The chain joins TRBV6-6 to TRBJ2-3; D gene unclear. Germline lookup yields CDR1 MNHNY and CDR2 SVGAGI (reference sequence). The length of the CDR3 is 15 residues. Trimming stripped 7 bases from V and 5 bases from J, with 19 bases between. In nucleotides, the CDR3 is TGTGCCAGCATGTTTGTTCCAGCGTCTGGAGATACGCAGTATTTT. Its translation: CASMFVPASGDTQYF.

This chain uses TRBV9 with TRBJ2-3, with TRBD2 as a possible D gene (6 bases). The CDR3 spans 16 residues. Germline V gives CDR1 SGDLS, CDR2 YYNGEE. Trimming shortened V by 0 bases and J by 4 bases, and 15 bases separated the two germline ends. The CDR3 protein is CASSVAGGERADTQYF. The CDR3 DNA reads as TGTGCCAGCAGCGTAGCTGGCGGGGAAAGGGCAGATACGCAGTATTTT. The full variable domain, rest sourced from reference TRBV9 and TRBJ2-3, is DSGVTQTPKHLITATGQRVTLRCSPRSGDLSVYWYQQSLDQGLQFLIQYYNGEERAKGNILERFSAQQFPDLHSELNLSSLELGDSALYFCASSVAGGERADTQYFGPGTRLTVL.

This chain connects TRBV27 to TRBJ2-1; 10 nucleotides match TRBD2. The DNA end favors TRBJ2-7, so the J call may be wrong. The CDR3 is 16 amino acids. Germline CDR1 and CDR2: MNHEY and SMNVEV (reference sequence). CDR3 in DNA: TGTGCCAGCAGTTTACTAGCGGGAGCCACCTACAATGAGCAGTACTTC. Translated, it gives CASSLLAGATYNEQYF.

The chain joins TRBV29-1 to TRBJ2-1; 13 bases line up with TRBD2. Unmatched junction bases numbered 9, after V lost 3 bases and J lost 1 base. The CDR3 sequence is 18 residues long. Germline V gene lookup returns CDR1 SQVTM and CDR2 ANQGSEA. The CDR3 nucleotides read TGCAGCGTTGACCCACTAGCGGGAGGGCCTCCTTCCTACAATGAGCAGTTCTTC. Protein sequence: CSVDPLAGGPPSYNEQFF.

This chain uses TRBV7-2 with TRBJ1-1; no definite D call. The CDR3 has 13 amino acids. Trimming removed 5 bases at V and 1 base at J, with 8 bases between. In germline, CDR1 is SGHTA, CDR2 FQGNSA. The CDR3 DNA is TGTGCCAGCAGCCTTCAGAGGAACACTGAAGCTTTCTTT. Amino acids: CASSLQRNTEAFF.

This clonotype was seen just once. This chain connects TRBV7-3 to TRBJ2-7, with TRBD2 matching over 10 bases. This CDR3 has 16 amino acids. V gave up 5 bases and J gave up 2 bases; unmatched junction bases: 9. CDR1 is SGHTA and CDR2 is FQGTGA in the germline V gene. CDR3 in amino acids: CASSQSGLAAPYEQYF. The CDR3 nucleotides are TGTGCCAGCAGCCAATCCGGACTAGCGGCTCCCTACGAGCAGTACTTC.

The chain carries TRBV18 and TRBJ2-4, with TRBD2 identical over 7 bases. The tail of the sequence fits TRBJ2-7 better, so the J call may be wrong. The germline V gene has CDR1 KGHSH and CDR2 LQKENI. The CDR3 is 14 amino acids. As DNA, the CDR3 is TGTGCCAGCTCACCGACTAGCAGGCAGAACGAGCAGTACTTC. Residues: CASSPTSRQNEQYF.

The chain employs TRBV21-1 and TRBJ2-3; the table assigns TRBD2, which was not confirmed against the DNA. TRBV21-1 is a pseudogene locus. This CDR3 region has 16 residues. DNA of the CDR3: TGTGCCAGCAGCAATCCCGGAGGGCGGGATGTGGATACGCAGTATTTT. Translated, it gives CASSNPGGRDVDTQYF.

V gene TRBV12-3 or TRBV12-4 combines with J gene TRBJ1-1; 10 bases agree with TRBD1. The CDR3 is 16 amino acids. J was trimmed by 4 bases and V by 3 bases; bases with no gene match: 8. CDR3 coding DNA: TGTGCCAGCAGTTTCGGACAGGGGGTCGGTCCCACTGAAGCTTTCTTT. It yields the protein CASSFGQGVGPTEAFF.

This clonotype was found a few times. The chain recombines TRBV7-9 with TRBJ2-1; 10 bases match TRBD2. Trimming at V came to 6 bases and at J to 5 bases, leaving 7 bases not matched to a gene. Germline V gene data show CDR1 as SEHNR and CDR2 as FQNEAQ (reference sequence). The CDR3 sequence is 15 residues long. CDR3 sequence reads: CASRAGGLADNEQFF. CDR3 bases: TGTGCCAGCAGGGCGGGCGGACTAGCGGACAATGAGCAGTTCTTC.

This clonotype occurred a few times. V gene TRBV12-3 or TRBV12-4 combines with J gene TRBJ2-7; D not resolved. The DNA end is a closer match to TRBJ2-5, so the J assignment may be wrong. CDR3 length equals 13 residues. The CDR3 DNA follows: TGTGCCAGCAGTTTGGGCAGGTCGGAGACCCAGTACTTC. It is translated as CASSLGRSETQYF.

This clonotype has just one count. V is TRBV2 and J is TRBJ1-1; 7 nucleotides agree with TRBD1. This CDR3 has 14 amino acids. CDR1 SNHLY and CDR2 FYNNEI come from the germline V gene. V was clipped by 6 bases and J by 4 bases; unmatched bases: 8. The CDR3 nucleotides are TGTGCCAGCAGGGACCCGACAGGGACCACTGAAGCTTTCTTT. Its translation is CASRDPTGTTEAFF. Variable domain in full (rest from reference TRBV2 and TRBJ1-1): EPEVTQTPSHQVTQMGQEVILRCVPISNHLYFYWYRQILGQKVEFLVSFYNNEISEKSEIFDDQFSVERPDGSNFTLKIRSTKLEDSAMYFCASRDPTGTTEAFFGQGTRLTVV.

This clonotype was found once. The chain employs TRBV5-6 and TRBJ2-1; D gene uncertain. There are 12 residues in the CDR3. Trimming left V 4 bases short and J 6 bases short, with 8 bases between. Germline loops: CDR1 SGHDT, CDR2 YYEEEE. CDR3 coding DNA: TGTGCCAGCAGCCCACTCTTCAATGAGCAGTTCTTC. This encodes CASSPLFNEQFF.

The chain employs TRBV7-2 and TRBJ1-5; TRBD1 is a possible D gene (6 bases). The CDR3 has 15 residues. Trimming took 4 bases from V and 4 from J, leaving 14 bases between them. The germline gives CDR1 SGHTA, CDR2 FQGNSA. Here the CDR3 DNA reads TGTGCCAGCAGCTCATCAGGGGTCCCGAATCAGCCCCAGCATTTT. It yields the protein CASSSSGVPNQPQHF.

The rearrangement joins TRBV6-5 to TRBJ2-3, with 7 positions matching TRBD2. The CDR3 is made up of 16 amino acids. The junction had 8 bases not matched to a gene; V was cut back by 5 bases and J by 0 bases. Germline V gene data show CDR1 as MNHEY and CDR2 as SVGAGI. The CDR3 sequence is CASSITSGTSTDTQYF. CDR3 in DNA: TGTGCCAGCAGTATAACGAGCGGGACGAGCACAGATACGCAGTATTTT.

J is TRBJ2-1 and V is TRBV7-6; 9 bases line up with TRBD1. The CDR3 sequence is 13 residues long. The germline V gene encodes CDR1 SGHVS and CDR2 FNYEAQ. The trim removed 4 bases at V and 12 bases at J, leaving 7 bases unmatched. The CDR3 loop reads CASSSQPGQGQFF. In DNA form, the CDR3 reads TGTGCCAGCAGCTCACAGCCGGGACAGGGGCAGTTCTTC.

This clonotype was observed at least ten times. V and J are TRBV29-1 and TRBJ2-1; the match to TRBD2 covers 10 bases. The germline CDR1 and CDR2 sequences are SQVTM and ANQGSEA. The CDR3 extends over 14 amino acids. The junction had 6 bases not matched to a gene; V was cut back by 6 bases and J by 4 bases. As DNA, the CDR3 is TGCAGCGTCGGCGGACTAGCGGCATACAATGAGCAGTTCTTC. Its translation: CSVGGLAAYNEQFF.

The chain joins TRBV4-1 to TRBJ2-1; 7 nucleotides line up with TRBD2. CDR3 size: 14 residues. Trimming cost V 5 bases and J 4 bases; bases outside gene matches: 5. Germline V gene sequence: CDR1 MGHRA, CDR2 YSYEKL. In DNA, the CDR3 is TGCGCCAGCAGCTACGGGACTAATTACAATGAGCAGTTCTTC. Translated: CASSYGTNYNEQFF.

In its sample, this clonotype was seen a few times. V usage is TRBV29-1 and J usage is TRBJ2-3, with D unclear. V lost 6 bases and J 2 bases, leaving 12 bases between the germline ends. This CDR3 region has 13 residues. Germline lookup yields CDR1 SQVTM and CDR2 ANQGSEA. CDR3 bases: TGCAGCGTGGTAGAAACGAACACAGATACGCAGTATTTT. This encodes CSVVETNTDTQYF.

This clonotype was observed a handful of times. The chain links TRBV5-6 to TRBJ2-7, with 9 nucleotides matching TRBD2. V dropped 4 bases and J dropped 2; count of bases not matched to a gene: 13. In germline, CDR1 is SGHDT, CDR2 YYEEEE. The CDR3 has 17 residues. DNA of the CDR3: TGTGCCAGCAGCCCGGGTGGTAGCGGGGGTTTCCCCTACGAGCAGTACTTC. Amino acid sequence: CASSPGGSGGFPYEQYF.

This sequence joins TRBV20-1 and TRBJ1-6, with D perhaps TRBD1 (6 bases). The V end was cut by 3 bases, the J end by 6 bases, with 15 bases between. The germline V gene has CDR1 DFQATT and CDR2 SNEGSKA (reference sequence). The CDR3 is 15 residues long. The DNA of the CDR3 is TGCAGTGCTAGGGAAAGGGGGACACTTAATTCACCCCTCCACTTT. This codes for CSARERGTLNSPLHF.

The chain couples TRBV9 to TRBJ2-5, with 10 nucleotides matching TRBD1. V dropped 4 bases and J dropped 2; count of bases not matched to a gene: 5. The CDR3 has 15 residues. The germline CDR1 and CDR2 sequences are SGDLS and YYNGEE. The CDR3: CASSTPDRGQETQYF. CDR3 bases: TGTGCCAGCAGCACGCCGGACAGGGGGCAAGAGACCCAGTACTTC.

This clonotype turned up a few times. The gene calls are TRBV14 and TRBJ2-1; D is perhaps TRBD1 (5 bases). This CDR3 has 14 amino acids. V was trimmed by 3 bases and J by 8 bases, leaving 14 bases between them. Germline CDR1 and CDR2: SGHDN and FVKESK. CDR3 residues: CASSHRVSSDEQFF. The CDR3 region has the DNA TGTGCCAGCAGCCACAGGGTGTCAAGCGATGAGCAGTTCTTC.

This clonotype was detected only a few times. This chain uses TRBV11-2 with TRBJ2-7, with 10 nucleotides matching TRBD1. The CDR3 is 12 amino acids. The germline CDR1 and CDR2 sequences are SGHAT and FQNNGV. J was trimmed by 3 bases and V by 11 bases; bases with no gene match: 4. DNA of the CDR3: TGTGCCGTGGGGACAGGGGTCTACGAGCAGTACTTC. Translation: CAVGTGVYEQYF.

The chain uses TRBV7-3 and TRBJ2-5; D not certain. The CDR3 totals 13 residues. V was cut by 0 bases and J by 7 bases, with 9 bases left in between. The germline CDR1 and CDR2 sequences are SGHTA and FQGTGA. This CDR3 is CASSLTGIGTQYF. For the CDR3, the DNA is TGTGCCAGCAGCTTAACGGGCATTGGGACCCAGTACTTC.

A single count supports this clonotype. The rearrangement joins TRBV3-1 to TRBJ2-1; 7 bases are a match to TRBD2. The CDR3 sequence is 15 residues long. Trimming removed 1 base from V and 10 bases from J; junction bases left unmatched: 10. CDR1 is LGHDT and CDR2 is YNNKEL in the germline V gene (reference sequence). The CDR3 DNA is TGTGCCAGCAGCCAAGGTCTAGCGGCACTACCCGAGCAGTTCTTC. Protein sequence: CASSQGLAALPEQFF.

This clonotype has just a few counts. The CDR3 here is CASSYSPHRQEKLFF. CDR3 DNA: TGTGCCAGCAGTTACTCACCACACCGCCAAGAAAAACTGTTTTTT. The J gene is TRBJ1-4, the V gene TRBV6-5, with D hard to call. Germline V gene data show CDR1 as MNHEY and CDR2 as SVGAGI. The CDR3 has 15 amino acids. Trimming removed 0 bases from V and 8 bases from J, with 13 bases in between.

The chain combines TRBV29-1 with TRBJ2-1; D is undetermined. The CDR3 is made up of 11 amino acids. Germline V gene lookup returns CDR1 SQVTM and CDR2 ANQGSEA. V was shortened by 5 bases and J by 6 bases, with 8 bases between the two germline ends. The CDR3 nucleotides are TGCAGCGTTCCGGACGGCAATGAGCAGTTCTTC. Protein: CSVPDGNEQFF.

CDR3 DNA sequence: TGTGCCAGCAGTTTCTTACGGGAGCTTGGTGCAGATACGCAGTATTTT. It translates to CASSFLRELGADTQYF. The chain uses TRBV12-3 or TRBV12-4 and TRBJ2-3; tentative D call: TRBD2 (6 bases). This CDR3 is 16 amino acids long. The V end was cut by 3 bases, the J end by 4 bases, with 17 bases between.